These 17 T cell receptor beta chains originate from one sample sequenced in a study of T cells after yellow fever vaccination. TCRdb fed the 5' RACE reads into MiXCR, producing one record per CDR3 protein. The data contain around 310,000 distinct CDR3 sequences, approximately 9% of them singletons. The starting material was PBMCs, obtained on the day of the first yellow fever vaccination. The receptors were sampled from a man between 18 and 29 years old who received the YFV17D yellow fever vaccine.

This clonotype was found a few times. CDR3 DNA: TGTGCCAGCAGAAGATGGGGACAGGGGGCCTACGAGCAGTACTTC. It encodes CASRRWGQGAYEQYF. The genes are TRBV6-1 and TRBJ2-7; TRBD1 matches 11 bases. The V and J ends lost 6 bases and 2 bases, in that order; junction bases with no gene match: 6. Germline V gene lookup returns CDR1 MNHNS and CDR2 SASEGT. This CDR3 is 15 amino acids long.

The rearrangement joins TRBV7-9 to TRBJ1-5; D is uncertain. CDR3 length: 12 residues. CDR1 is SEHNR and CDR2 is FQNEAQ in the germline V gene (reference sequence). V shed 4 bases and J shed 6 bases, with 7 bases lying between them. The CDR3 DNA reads TGTGCCAGCAGCTCTACAACTCAGCCCCAGCATTTT. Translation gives CASSSTTQPQHF.

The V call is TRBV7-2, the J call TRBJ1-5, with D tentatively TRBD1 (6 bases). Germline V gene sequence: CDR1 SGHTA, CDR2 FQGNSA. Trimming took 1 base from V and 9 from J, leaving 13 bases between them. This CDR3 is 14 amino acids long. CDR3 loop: CASSLGRGGRPQHF. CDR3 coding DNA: TGTGCCAGCAGCTTAGGAAGAGGGGGTAGGCCCCAGCATTTT.

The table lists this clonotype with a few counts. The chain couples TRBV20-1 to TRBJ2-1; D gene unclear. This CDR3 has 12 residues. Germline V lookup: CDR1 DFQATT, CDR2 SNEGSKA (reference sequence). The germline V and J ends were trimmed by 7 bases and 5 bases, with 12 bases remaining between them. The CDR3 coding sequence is TGCAGTGTAAACTCTAGGGACAATGAGCAGTTCTTC. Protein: CSVNSRDNEQFF.

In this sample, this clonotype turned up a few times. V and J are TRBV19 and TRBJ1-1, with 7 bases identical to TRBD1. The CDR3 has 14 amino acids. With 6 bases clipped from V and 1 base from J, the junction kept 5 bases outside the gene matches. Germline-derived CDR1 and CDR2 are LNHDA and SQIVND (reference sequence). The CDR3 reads CASRWDSKNTEAFF. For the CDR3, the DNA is TGTGCCAGTAGATGGGACAGTAAGAACACTGAAGCTTTCTTT.

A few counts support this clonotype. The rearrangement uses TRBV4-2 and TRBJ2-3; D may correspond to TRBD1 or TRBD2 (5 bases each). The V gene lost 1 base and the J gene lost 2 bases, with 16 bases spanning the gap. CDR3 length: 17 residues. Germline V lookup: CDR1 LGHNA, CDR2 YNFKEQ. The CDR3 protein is CASSQGVGPTNTDTQYF. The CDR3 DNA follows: TGTGCCAGCAGCCAAGGCGTGGGACCAACCAACACAGATACGCAGTATTTT.

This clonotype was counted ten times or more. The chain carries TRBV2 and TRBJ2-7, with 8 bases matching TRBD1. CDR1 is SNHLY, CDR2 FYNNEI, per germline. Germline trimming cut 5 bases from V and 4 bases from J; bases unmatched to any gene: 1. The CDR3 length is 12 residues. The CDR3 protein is CASSRQGYEQYV. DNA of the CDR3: TGTGCCAGCAGTAGACAGGGGTACGAGCAGTACGTC.

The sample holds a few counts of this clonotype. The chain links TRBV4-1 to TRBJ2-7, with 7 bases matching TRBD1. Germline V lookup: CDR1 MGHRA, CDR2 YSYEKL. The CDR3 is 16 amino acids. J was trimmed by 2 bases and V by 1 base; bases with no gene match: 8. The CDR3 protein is CASSQGTGAEAYEQYF. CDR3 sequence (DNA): TGCGCCAGCAGCCAAGGGACAGGCGCAGAGGCCTACGAGCAGTACTTC.

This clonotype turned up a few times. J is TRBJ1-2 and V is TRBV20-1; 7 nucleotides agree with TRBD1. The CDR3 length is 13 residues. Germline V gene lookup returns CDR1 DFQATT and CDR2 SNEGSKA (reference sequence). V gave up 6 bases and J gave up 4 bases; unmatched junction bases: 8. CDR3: CSAVEGAGYGYTF. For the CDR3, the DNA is TGCAGTGCCGTGGAGGGGGCGGGCTATGGCTACACCTTC.

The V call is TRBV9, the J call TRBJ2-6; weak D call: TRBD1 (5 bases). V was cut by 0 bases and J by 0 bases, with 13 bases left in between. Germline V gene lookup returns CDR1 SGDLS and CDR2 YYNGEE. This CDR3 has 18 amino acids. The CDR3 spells CASSVEMGLSSGANVLTF. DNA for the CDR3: TGTGCCAGCAGCGTAGAAATGGGGCTGAGCTCTGGGGCCAACGTCCTGACTTTC.

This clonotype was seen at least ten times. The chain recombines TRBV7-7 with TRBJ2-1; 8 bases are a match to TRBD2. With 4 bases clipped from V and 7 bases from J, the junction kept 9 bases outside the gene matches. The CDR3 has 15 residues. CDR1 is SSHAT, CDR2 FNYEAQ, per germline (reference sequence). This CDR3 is CASSSGLAIENEQFF. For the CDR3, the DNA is TGTGCCAGCAGCTCCGGACTAGCAATCGAAAATGAGCAGTTCTTC. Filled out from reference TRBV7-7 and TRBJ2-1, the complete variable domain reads GAGVSQSPRYKVTKRGQDVTLRCDPISSHATLYWYQQALGQGPEFLTYFNYEAQPDKSGLPSDRFSAERPEGSISTLTIQRTEQRDSAMYRCASSSGLAIENEQFFGPGTRLTVL.

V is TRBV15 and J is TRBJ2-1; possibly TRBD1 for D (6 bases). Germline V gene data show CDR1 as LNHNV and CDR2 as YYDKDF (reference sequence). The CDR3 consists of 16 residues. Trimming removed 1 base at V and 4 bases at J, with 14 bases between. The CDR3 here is CATSRAWGREYNEQFF. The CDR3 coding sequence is TGTGCCACCAGCAGAGCTTGGGGGCGCGAATACAATGAGCAGTTCTTC.

In nucleotides, the CDR3 is TGCAGTGCTAGAGATCTCCGGACTAGCGGGGAAGAGACCCAGTACTTC. Translating gives CSARDLRTSGEETQYF. The V call is TRBV20-1, the J call TRBJ2-5; 12 nucleotides align to TRBD2. From germline, CDR1 is DFQATT and CDR2 SNEGSKA (reference sequence). This CDR3 spans 16 amino acids. Trimming took 0 bases from V and 3 from J; bases not matched to a gene: 5.

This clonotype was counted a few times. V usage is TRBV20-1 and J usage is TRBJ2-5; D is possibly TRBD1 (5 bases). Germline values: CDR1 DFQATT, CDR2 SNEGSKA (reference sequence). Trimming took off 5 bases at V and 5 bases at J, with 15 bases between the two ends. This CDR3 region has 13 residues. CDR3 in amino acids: CSACIDSGETQYF. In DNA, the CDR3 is TGCAGTGCTTGTATCGACAGTGGGGAGACCCAGTACTTC.

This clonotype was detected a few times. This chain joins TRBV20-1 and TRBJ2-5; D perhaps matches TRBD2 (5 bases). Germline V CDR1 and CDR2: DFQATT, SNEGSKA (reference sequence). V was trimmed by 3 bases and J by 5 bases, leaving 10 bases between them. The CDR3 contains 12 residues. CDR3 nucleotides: TGCAGTGCTAGGACCCGCGGGGAGACCCAGTACTTC. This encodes CSARTRGETQYF.

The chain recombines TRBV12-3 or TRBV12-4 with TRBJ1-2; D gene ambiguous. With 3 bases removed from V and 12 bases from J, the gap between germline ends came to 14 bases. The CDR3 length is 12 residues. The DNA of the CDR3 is TGTGCCAGCAGTTTTGCCGGGTCCAACGACACCTTC. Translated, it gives CASSFAGSNDTF.

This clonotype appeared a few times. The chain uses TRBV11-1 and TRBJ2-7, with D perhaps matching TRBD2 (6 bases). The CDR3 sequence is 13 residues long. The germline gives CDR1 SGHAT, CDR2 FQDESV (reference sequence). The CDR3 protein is CASSLVQGLPPFV. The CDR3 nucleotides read TGTGCCAGCAGCTTAGTCCAGGGACTTCCTCCGTTCGTC.